Listed here are 3 T cell receptor beta chains from one sample, sequenced in a study of CXCR3 chemokines and chemotherapy response in bladder cancer (dated by TCRdb to between 2021 and 2023). Library preparation was by PCR. Sequenced using an Illumina HiSeq 2500. TCRdb reprocessing: public reads trimmed at Q25 with fastp, clones called with MiXCR, in-frame beta chains kept. Identical CDR3 protein sequences are pooled into one entry, listed with their most common genes and DNA. The sample data list about 13,000 distinct CDR3 sequences, and around 12% of these were observed just once. The top ten clonotypes cover roughly a quarter of the sample. This specimen was collected from a patient whose treatment included neoadjuvant chemotherapy. The source of these receptors is a human donor with bladder cancer that did not respond to neoadjuvant chemotherapy.

This clonotype showed up many times. The rearrangement links TRBV6-5 to TRBJ2-3; D is ambiguous. The CDR3 totals 13 residues. Germline V CDR1 and CDR2: MNHEY, SVGAGI. Deletions cut 5 bases from V and 0 bases from J, with 6 bases between. In DNA form, the CDR3 reads TGTGCCAGCAGTCTACAAAGCACAGATACGCAGTATTTT. It encodes CASSLQSTDTQYF.

The gene calls are TRBV6-5 and TRBJ1-1, with D possibly matching TRBD1 (5 bases). The CDR3 spans 13 residues. Germline CDR1 MNHEY, CDR2 SVGAGI. Trimming removed 5 bases from V and 10 bases from J, with 17 bases in between. CDR3 sequence reads: CASSDEGFGGAFF. The CDR3 DNA is TGTGCCAGCAGTGATGAGGGGTTTGGGGGAGCTTTCTTT.

This clonotype occurred a few times. The V gene is TRBV4-1, the J gene TRBJ2-1; D is uncertain. V was cut by 2 bases and J by 4 bases, with 15 bases left in between. CDR1 MGHRA and CDR2 YSYEKL come from the germline V gene. The CDR3 totals 16 residues. This chain's CDR3 is CASSQSPDAVYNEQFF. The CDR3 region has the DNA TGCGCCAGCAGCCAATCCCCGGACGCAGTTTACAATGAGCAGTTCTTC.